Listed below are T cell receptor beta chains from one sample, sequenced in a study of CD8+CD57+ T cells in acquired aplastic anemia. TCRdb used MiXCR to reprocess the reads, holding one entry per CDR3 protein. The profile shows 130,000 or so distinct CDR3 sequences, almost 40% of them singletons. The source material was sorted CD4+, CD8+, or CD8+CD57+ T cells (not recorded which) from PBMCs. The source is a human donor with aplastic anemia. The CDR3 runs from the conserved cysteine through the conserved F or W. A D gene is named only where the DNA matches it firmly. Size values are once, few and many counts, or a class for expanded clones, and some rows have none.

V gene	clone size	D gene	J gene	CDR3 protein	CDR3 DNA
TRBV30	many	TRBD1	TRBJ1-6	CAWSPTWDRGRSPLHF	TGTGCCTGGAGTCCGACGTGGGACAGGGGAAGGAGTCCCCTCCACTTT
TRBV2	many	NA	TRBJ1-1	CASSEVPMNTEAFF	TGTGCCAGCAGTGAAGTCCCAATGAACACTGAAGCTTTCTTT
TRBV11-1	NA	TRBD1	TRBJ1-2	CASSLGWDRENYGYTF	TGTGCCAGCAGCTTAGGTTGGGACAGGGAAAACTATGGCTACACCTTC
TRBV2	few	NA	TRBJ2-3	CASSGDWQVDTQYF	TGTGCCAGCAGTGGGGACTGGCAAGTAGATACGCAGTATTTT
TRBV6-6	many	NA	TRBJ2-7	CASSYSYNSPYEQYF	TGTGCCAGCAGTTACTCTTACAATAGTCCCTACGAGCAGTACTTC
TRBV12-3/TRBV12-4	NA	NA	TRBJ2-1	CASSLQPYEQFF	TGTGCCAGCAGTCTACAGCCCTACGAGCAGTTCTTC
TRBV2	few	NA	TRBJ2-5	CASSEETQYF	TGTGCCAGCAGTGAAGAGACCCAGTACTTC
TRBV19	NA	NA	TRBJ1-3	CASRHSSGNTIYF	TGTGCCAGTCGTCATTCTTCTGGAAACACCATATATTTT
TRBV2	NA	NA	TRBJ1-5	CASRVRPNGEPQHF	TGTGCCAGCAGGGTTCGACCTAACGGGGAGCCCCAGCATTTT
TRBV7-2	NA	NA	TRBJ1-1	CASSYTTNTEAFF	TGTGCCAGCAGCTATACAACGAACACTGAAGCTTTCTTT
TRBV5-1	many	TRBD1	TRBJ1-5	CASSLVQGIYSNQPQHF	TGCGCCAGCAGCTTGGTACAGGGGATCTATAGCAATCAGCCCCAGCATTTT
TRBV10-3	few	TRBD2	TRBJ2-6	CAITGGSGANVLTF	TGTGCCATCACGGGGGGCTCTGGGGCCAACGTCCTGACTTTC
TRBV29-1	NA	NA	TRBJ1-3	CSVLGASGNTIYF	TGCAGCGTTTTAGGGGCCAGTGGAAACACCATATATTTT
TRBV4-1	few	NA	TRBJ1-1	CASSNPTAGGTEAFF	TGCGCCAGCAGCAATCCGACTGCCGGCGGCACTGAAGCTTTCTTT
TRBV10-2	NA	NA	TRBJ1-1	CASSQLREGTEAFF	TGCGCCAGCAGCCAACTCAGGGAAGGCACTGAAGCTTTCTTT
TRBV7-9	NA	NA	TRBJ2-7	CATGQSSYEQYF	TGTGCCACCGGACAGAGCTCCTACGAGCAGTACTTC
TRBV15	NA	NA	TRBJ1-2	CATSRELSGTGDF	TGTGCCACCAGCAGAGAATTGTCAGGGACGGGGGACTTC
TRBV11-2	NA	TRBD1	TRBJ2-7	CASSTHRDRGLDKQYF	TGTGCCAGCAGCACCCATCGGGACAGGGGGCTCGACAAGCAGTACTTC
TRBV11-3	NA	TRBD1	TRBJ2-1	CASSLEGQGNNEQFF	TGTGCCAGCAGCTTAGAGGGACAGGGGAACAATGAGCAGTTCTTC
TRBV2	NA	TRBD1	TRBJ2-5	CASSAGQGRQETQYF	TGTGCCAGCAGTGCGGGACAGGGGAGGCAAGAGACCCAGTACTTC
TRBV7-2	NA	NA	TRBJ2-5	CASSLAFPGETQYF	TGTGCCAGCAGCTTAGCATTTCCGGGGGAGACCCAGTACTTC
TRBV28	few	NA	TRBJ1-5	CAVNRPLHYSNQPQHF	TGTGCTGTTAACCGGCCTCTCCACTATAGCAATCAGCCCCAGCATTTT
TRBV27	few	NA	TRBJ1-2	CASRGAGRYGGYTF	TGTGCCAGCAGGGGGGCAGGCCGATATGGTGGCTACACCTTC
TRBV24-1	NA	NA	TRBJ2-5	CATSDLGRGPEQETQYF	TGTGCCACCAGTGATTTGGGCAGGGGCCCCGAACAAGAGACCCAGTACTTC
TRBV2	NA	NA	TRBJ2-1	CASSDLRGTNEQFF	TGTGCCAGCAGTGATTTACGGGGGACCAATGAGCAGTTCTTC
TRBV11-1	once	NA	TRBJ2-3	CASSLVGGGSDTQYF	TGTGCCAGCAGCTTAGTAGGAGGGGGATCCGATACGCAGTATTTT